One T cell receptor (beta chain) is described in this entry. Germline assignment: CDR1 SGHTA and CDR2 FQGTGA. After removal of 3 bases from V and 2 bases from J, the junction contained 3 bases not matched to a gene. There are 14 residues in the CDR3. The data were produced by immunoSEQ multiplex PCR, yet TCRdb's version contains in-frame clones alone and is incomplete. The profile shows about 100,000 clones, more than 85% of them singletons. These data are taken from a study of T cell changes during pregnancy in multiple sclerosis. This receptor was taken from a female donor with multiple sclerosis, enrolled in a pregnancy study. V and J are TRBV7-3 and TRBJ1-2; 7 positions match TRBD1. This material consisted of peripheral blood, taken after pregnancy. CDR3 sequence: CASSLDRLNYGYTF. The DNA of the CDR3 is TGTGCCAGCAGCTTGGACAGGCTGAACTATGGCTACACCTTC.